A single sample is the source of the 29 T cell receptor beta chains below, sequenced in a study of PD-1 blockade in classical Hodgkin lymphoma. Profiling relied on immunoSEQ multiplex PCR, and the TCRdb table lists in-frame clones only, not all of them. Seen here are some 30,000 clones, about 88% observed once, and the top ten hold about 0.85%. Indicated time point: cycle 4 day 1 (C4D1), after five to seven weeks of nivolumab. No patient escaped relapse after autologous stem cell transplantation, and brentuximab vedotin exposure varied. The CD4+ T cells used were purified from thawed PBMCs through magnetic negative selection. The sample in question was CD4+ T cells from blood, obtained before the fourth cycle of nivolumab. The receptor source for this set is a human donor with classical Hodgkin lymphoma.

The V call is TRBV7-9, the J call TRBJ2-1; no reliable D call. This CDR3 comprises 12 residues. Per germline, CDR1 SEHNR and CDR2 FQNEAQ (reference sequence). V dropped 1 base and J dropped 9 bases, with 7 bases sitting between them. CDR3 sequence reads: CASSLESLEQFF. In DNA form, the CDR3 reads TGTGCCAGCAGCTTAGAGTCACTTGAGCAGTTCTTC.

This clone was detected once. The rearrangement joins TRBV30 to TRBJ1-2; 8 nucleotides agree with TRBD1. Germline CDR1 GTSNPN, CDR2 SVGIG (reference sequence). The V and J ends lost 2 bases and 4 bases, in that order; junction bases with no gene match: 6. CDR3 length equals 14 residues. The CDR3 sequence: CAWSSGGSFYGYTF. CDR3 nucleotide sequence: TGTGCCTGGAGTTCAGGGGGCAGTTTCTATGGCTACACCTTC.

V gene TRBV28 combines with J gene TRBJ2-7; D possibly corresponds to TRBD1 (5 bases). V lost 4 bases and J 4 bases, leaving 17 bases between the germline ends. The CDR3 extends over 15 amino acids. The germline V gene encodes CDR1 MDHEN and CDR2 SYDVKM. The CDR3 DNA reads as TGTGCCAGCAGTTCCCGGGTCCTTCAGGGATACGAGCAGTACTTC. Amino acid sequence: CASSSRVLQGYEQYF.

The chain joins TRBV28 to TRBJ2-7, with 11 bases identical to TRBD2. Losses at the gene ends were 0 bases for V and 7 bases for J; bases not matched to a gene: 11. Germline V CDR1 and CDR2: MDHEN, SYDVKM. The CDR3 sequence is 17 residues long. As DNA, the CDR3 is TGTGCCAGCAGTTTATGGGGACTAGCGGACGAAAGGGGGGAGCAGTACTTC. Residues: CASSLWGLADERGEQYF.

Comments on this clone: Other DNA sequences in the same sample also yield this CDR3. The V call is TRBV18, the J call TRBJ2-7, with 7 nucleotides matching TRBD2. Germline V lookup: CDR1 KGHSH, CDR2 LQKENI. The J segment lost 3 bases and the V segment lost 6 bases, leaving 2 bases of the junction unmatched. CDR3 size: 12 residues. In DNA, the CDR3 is TGTGCCAGCTCCCCGGGGGGCTACGAGCAGTACTTC. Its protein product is CASSPGGYEQYF.

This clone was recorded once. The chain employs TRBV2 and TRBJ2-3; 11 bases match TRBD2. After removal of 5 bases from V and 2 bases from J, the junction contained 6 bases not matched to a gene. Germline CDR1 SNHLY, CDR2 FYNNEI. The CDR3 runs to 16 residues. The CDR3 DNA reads TGTGCCAGCAGTAGACGACTAGCGGGGACCACAGATACGCAGTATTTT. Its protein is CASSRRLAGTTDTQYF.

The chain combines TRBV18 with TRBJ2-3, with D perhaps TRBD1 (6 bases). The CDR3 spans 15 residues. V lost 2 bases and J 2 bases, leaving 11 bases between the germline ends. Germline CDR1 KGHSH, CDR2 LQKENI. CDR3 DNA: TGTGCCAGCTCACCAAACAGGGTTGACACAGATACGCAGTATTTT. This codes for CASSPNRVDTDTQYF.

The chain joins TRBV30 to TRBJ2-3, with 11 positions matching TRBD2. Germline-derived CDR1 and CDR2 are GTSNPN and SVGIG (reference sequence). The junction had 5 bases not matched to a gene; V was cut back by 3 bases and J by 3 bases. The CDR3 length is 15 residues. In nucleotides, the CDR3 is TGTGCCTGGAGAGGTCTAGCGGGGGGAACAGATACGCAGTATTTT. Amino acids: CAWRGLAGGTDTQYF.

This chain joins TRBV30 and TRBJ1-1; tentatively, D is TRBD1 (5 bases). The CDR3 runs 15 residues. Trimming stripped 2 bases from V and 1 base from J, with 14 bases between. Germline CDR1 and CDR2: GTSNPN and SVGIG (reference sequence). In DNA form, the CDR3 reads TGTGCCTGGAGTAGGGGCAGGGCGAGGAACACTGAAGCTTTCTTT. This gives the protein CAWSRGRARNTEAFF.

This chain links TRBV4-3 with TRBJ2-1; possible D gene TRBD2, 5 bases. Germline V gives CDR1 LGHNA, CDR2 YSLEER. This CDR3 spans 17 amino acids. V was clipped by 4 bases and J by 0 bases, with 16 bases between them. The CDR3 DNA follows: TGCGCCAGCAGCCCCCATTTGGAGGCGCCCTCCTACAATGAGCAGTTCTTC. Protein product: CASSPHLEAPSYNEQFF.

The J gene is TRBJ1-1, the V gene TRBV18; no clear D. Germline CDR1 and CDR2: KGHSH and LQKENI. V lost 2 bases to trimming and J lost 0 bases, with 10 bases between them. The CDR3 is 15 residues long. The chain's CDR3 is CASSPNRLLNTEAFF. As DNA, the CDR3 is TGTGCCAGCTCACCAAATCGACTGTTGAACACTGAAGCTTTCTTT.

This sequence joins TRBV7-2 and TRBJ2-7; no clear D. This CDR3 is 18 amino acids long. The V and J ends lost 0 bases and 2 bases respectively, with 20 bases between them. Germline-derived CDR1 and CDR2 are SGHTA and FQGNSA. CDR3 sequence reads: CASSLALRVVSLTYEQYF. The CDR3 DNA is TGTGCCAGCAGCTTAGCACTTAGGGTAGTCAGCTTAACCTACGAGCAGTACTTC.

Written as DNA, the CDR3 is TGCGCCAGCAGCTTGGAGCACAGGGCGCTTGACACCATATATTTT. It specifies CASSLEHRALDTIYF. The chain joins TRBV5-1 to TRBJ1-3, with a possible D match to TRBD1 (6 bases). This CDR3 is built from 15 residues. Germline CDR1 and CDR2: SGHRS and YFSETQ. Deletions cut 0 bases from V and 8 bases from J, with 15 bases between.

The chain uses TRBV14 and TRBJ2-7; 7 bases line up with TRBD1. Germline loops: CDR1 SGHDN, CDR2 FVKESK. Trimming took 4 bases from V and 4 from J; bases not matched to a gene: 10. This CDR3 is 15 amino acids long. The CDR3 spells CASSRSRQGVYEQYF. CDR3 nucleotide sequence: TGTGCCAGCAGCCGCTCACGACAGGGTGTTTACGAGCAGTACTTC. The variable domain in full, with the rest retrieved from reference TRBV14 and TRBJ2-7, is EAGVTQFPSHSVIEKGQTVTLRCDPISGHDNLYWYRRVMGKEIKFLLHFVKESKQDESGMPNNRFLAERTGGTYSTLKVQPAELEDSGVYFCASSRSRQGVYEQYFGPGTRLTVT.

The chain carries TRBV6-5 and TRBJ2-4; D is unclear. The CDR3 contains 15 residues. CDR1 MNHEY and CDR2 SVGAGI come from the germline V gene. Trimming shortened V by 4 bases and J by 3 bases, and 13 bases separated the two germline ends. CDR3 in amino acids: CASSFTAWGKNIQYF. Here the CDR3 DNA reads TGTGCCAGCAGTTTTACAGCGTGGGGCAAAAACATTCAGTACTTC.

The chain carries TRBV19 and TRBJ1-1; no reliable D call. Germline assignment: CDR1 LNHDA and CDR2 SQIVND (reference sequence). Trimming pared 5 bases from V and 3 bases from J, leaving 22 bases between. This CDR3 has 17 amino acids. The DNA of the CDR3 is TGTGCCAGTAGTCCCCTTTGGGCCAAACCCTCGGACACTGAAGCTTTCTTT. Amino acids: CASSPLWAKPSDTEAFF.

This CDR3 reads CASTPQGAGTFTGNTIYF. The DNA for the CDR3 is TGTGCCAGTACCCCCCAGGGGGCAGGCACCTTTACGGGAAACACCATATATTTT. This chain connects TRBV19 to TRBJ1-3, with 8 bases lining up with TRBD1. This CDR3 contains 18 residues. The germline V gene has CDR1 LNHDA and CDR2 SQIVND (reference sequence). J lost 4 bases, V lost 7 bases, and 18 bases had no gene match.

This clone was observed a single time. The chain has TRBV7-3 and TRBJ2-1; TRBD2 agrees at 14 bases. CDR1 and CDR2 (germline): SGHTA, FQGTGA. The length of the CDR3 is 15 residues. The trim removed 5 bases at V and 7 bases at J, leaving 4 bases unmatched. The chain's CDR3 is CASSLGLAGGNEQFF. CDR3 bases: TGTGCCAGCAGCCTAGGACTAGCGGGGGGTAATGAGCAGTTCTTC.

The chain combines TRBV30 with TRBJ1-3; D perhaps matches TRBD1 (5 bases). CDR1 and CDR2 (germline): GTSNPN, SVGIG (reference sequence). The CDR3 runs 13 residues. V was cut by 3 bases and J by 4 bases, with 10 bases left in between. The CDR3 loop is CAWSSGYGNTIYF. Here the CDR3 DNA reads TGTGCCTGGAGCTCAGGGTACGGAAACACCATATATTTT.

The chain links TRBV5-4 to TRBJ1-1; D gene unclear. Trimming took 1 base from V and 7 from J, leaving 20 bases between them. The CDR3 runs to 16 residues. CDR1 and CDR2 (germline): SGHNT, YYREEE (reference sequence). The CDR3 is CASSLSRKKSVGEAFF. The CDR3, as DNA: TGTGCCAGCAGCTTGTCGCGAAAAAAGTCTGTAGGTGAAGCTTTCTTT.

DNA of the CDR3: TGTGCCACCACTTTTTCATGGGGGCGGGACACTGAAGCTTTCTTT. It yields the protein CATTFSWGRDTEAFF. The V gene is TRBV6-5, the J gene TRBJ1-1; the D gene is possibly TRBD1 (6 bases). With 10 bases removed from V and 3 bases from J, the gap between germline ends came to 21 bases. This CDR3 is 15 amino acids long. Germline lookup yields CDR1 MNHEY and CDR2 SVGAGI.

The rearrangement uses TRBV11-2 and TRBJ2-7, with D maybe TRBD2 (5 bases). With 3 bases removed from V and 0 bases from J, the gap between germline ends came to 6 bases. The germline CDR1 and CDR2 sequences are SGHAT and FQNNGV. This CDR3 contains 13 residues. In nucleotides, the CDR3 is TGTGCCAGCAGCTTCGGGGACTCCTACGAGCAGTACTTC. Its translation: CASSFGDSYEQYF.

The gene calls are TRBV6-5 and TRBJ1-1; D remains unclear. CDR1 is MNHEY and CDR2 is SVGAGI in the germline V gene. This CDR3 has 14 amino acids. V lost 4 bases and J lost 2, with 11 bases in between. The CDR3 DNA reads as TGTGCCAGCAGTTGGAACGGACTAAACACTGAAGCTTTCTTT. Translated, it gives CASSWNGLNTEAFF.

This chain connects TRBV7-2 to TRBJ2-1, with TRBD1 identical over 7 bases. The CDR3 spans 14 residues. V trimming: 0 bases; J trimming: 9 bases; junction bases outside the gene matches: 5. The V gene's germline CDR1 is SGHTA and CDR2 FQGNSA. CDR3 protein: CASSLAHDRAEQFF. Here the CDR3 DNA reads TGTGCCAGCAGCTTAGCGCACGACAGGGCTGAGCAGTTCTTC. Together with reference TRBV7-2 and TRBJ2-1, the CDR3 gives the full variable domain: GAGVSQSPSNKVTEKGKDVELRCDPISGHTALYWYRQSLGQGLEFLIYFQGNSAPDKSGLPSDRFSAERTGGSVSTLTIQRTQQEDSAVYLCASSLAHDRAEQFFGPGTRLTVL.

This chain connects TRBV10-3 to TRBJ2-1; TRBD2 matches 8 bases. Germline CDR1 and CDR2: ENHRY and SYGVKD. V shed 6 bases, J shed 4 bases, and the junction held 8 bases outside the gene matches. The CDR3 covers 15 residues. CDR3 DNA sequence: TGTGCCATCAGCCCTCTGGGCGGGGGGTACAATGAGCAGTTCTTC. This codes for CAISPLGGGYNEQFF.

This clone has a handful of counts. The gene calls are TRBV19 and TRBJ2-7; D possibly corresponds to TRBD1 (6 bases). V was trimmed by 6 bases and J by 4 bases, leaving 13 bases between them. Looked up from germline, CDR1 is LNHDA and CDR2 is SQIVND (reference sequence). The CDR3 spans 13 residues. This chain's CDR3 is CASRAGQRYEQYF. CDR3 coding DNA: TGTGCCAGTAGGGCAGGACAGAGATACGAGCAGTACTTC. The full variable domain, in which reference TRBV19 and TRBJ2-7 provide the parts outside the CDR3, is DGGITQSPKYLFRKEGQNVTLSCEQNLNHDAMYWYRQDPGQGLRLIYYSQIVNDFQKGDIAEGYSVSREKKESFPLTVTSAQKNPTAFYLCASRAGQRYEQYFGPGTRLTVT.

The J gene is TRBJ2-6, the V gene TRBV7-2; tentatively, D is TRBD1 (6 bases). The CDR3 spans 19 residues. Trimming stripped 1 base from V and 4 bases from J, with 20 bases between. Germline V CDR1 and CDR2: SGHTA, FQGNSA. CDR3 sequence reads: CASSLDRQGWTAGANVLTF. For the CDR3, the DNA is TGTGCCAGCAGCTTAGATCGGCAGGGGTGGACCGCCGGGGCCAACGTCCTGACTTTC. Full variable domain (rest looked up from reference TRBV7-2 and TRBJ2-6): GAGVSQSPSNKVTEKGKDVELRCDPISGHTALYWYRQSLGQGLEFLIYFQGNSAPDKSGLPSDRFSAERTGGSVSTLTIQRTQQEDSAVYLCASSLDRQGWTAGANVLTFGAGSRLTVL.

The CDR3, as DNA: TGTGCCAGCTCACCCCGGGGGGGGCCGGGAGATACGCAGTATTTT. Translating it yields CASSPRGGPGDTQYF. The gene calls are TRBV18 and TRBJ2-3; 8 bases match TRBD2. V dropped 3 bases and J dropped 5; count of bases not matched to a gene: 7. The length of the CDR3 is 15 residues. The germline CDR1 and CDR2 sequences are KGHSH and LQKENI.

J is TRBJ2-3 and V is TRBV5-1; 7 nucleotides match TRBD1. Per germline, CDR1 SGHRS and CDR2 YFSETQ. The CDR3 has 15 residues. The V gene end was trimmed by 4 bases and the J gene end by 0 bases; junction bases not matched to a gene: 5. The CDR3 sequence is CASSLRQGSTDTQYF. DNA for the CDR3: TGCGCCAGCAGCCTCCGACAGGGCAGCACAGATACGCAGTATTTT.